This section outlines one TCR beta chain sequence together with its context. Data came from immunoSEQ multiplex PCR; TCRdb stores just in-frame clones and leaves some out. The sample includes approximately 94,000 clones, about nine tenths of them seen just once. After removal of 6 bases from V and 3 bases from J, the junction contained 11 bases not matched to a gene. From germline, CDR1 is SQVTM and CDR2 ANQGSEA. This CDR3 region has 14 residues. These data are taken from a study of blood T cell repertoires in COVID-19. This receptor was taken from a man aged 50-59 years with active COVID-19. The rearrangement uses TRBV29-1 and TRBJ2-7, with TRBD2 identical over 7 bases. Sequenced: peripheral blood. CDR3 region: CSVEMSGGFYEQYV. CDR3 coding DNA: TGCAGCGTAGAAATGTCGGGGGGATTCTACGAGCAGTACGTC.